This section outlines one T cell receptor beta chain sequence together with its context. Its antigen is not identified. The sample originates from a study of cytomegalovirus exposure and HLA in healthy donors. Study-wide background: Across almost 400 genotyped donors, more than 75% landed in the Caucasian-associated ancestry cluster. Notes on the study in general: TCR beta chains associated with HLA were, in a later analysis, more clonally expanded than equally common others. Highest at DRB1 and lowest at HLA-C, TCR association rates differed among HLA loci in a later analysis. Over 150 TCR beta chains were listed as cytomegalovirus-associated.

This CDR3 is built from 14 residues. V was cut by 2 bases and J by 4 bases, with 11 bases left in between. Germline V gene sequence: CDR1 LNHDA, CDR2 SQIVND (reference sequence). The PCR made use of 60 Vbeta and 13 Jbeta primers. Profiling relied on immunoSEQ multiplex PCR, and the TCRdb table lists in-frame clones only, not all of them. This repertoire shows 95,000 to 150,000 clones, approximately 72% found once; its top ten account for about 1.5%. This clonotype was sampled from a man aged 18 to 30 in good health and CMV-seronegative. The chain carries TRBV19 and TRBJ1-2; maybe TRBD1 (5 bases). Sequencing used PBMCs. This CDR3 reads CASSIRGLTYGYTF. The CDR3 DNA reads TGTGCCAGTAGTATAAGGGGTCTTACCTATGGCTACACCTTC.